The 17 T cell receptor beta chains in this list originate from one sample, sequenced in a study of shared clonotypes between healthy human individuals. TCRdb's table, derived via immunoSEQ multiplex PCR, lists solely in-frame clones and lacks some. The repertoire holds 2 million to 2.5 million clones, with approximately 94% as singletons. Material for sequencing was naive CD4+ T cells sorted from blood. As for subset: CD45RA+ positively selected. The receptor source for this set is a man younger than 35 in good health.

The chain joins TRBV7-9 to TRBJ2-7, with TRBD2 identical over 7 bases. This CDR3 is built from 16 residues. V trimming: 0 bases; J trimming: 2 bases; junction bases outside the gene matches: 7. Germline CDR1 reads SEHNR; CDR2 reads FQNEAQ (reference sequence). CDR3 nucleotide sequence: TGTGCCAGCAGCTTAGCCCGAACGGGGGGAACCTACGAGCAGTACTTC. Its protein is CASSLARTGGTYEQYF. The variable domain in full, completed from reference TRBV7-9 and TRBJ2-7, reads DTGVSQNPRHKITKRGQNVTFRCDPISEHNRLYWYRQTLGQGPEFLTYFQNEAQLEKSRLLSDRFSAERPKGSFSTLEIQRTEQGDSAMYLCASSLARTGGTYEQYFGPGTRLTVT.

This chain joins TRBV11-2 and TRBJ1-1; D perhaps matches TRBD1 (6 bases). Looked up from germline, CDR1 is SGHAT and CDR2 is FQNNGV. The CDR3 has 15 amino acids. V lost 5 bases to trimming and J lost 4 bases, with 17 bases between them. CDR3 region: CASSPEAGALTEAFF. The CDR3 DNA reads TGTGCCAGCAGCCCCGAGGCAGGGGCTCTCACTGAAGCTTTCTTT.

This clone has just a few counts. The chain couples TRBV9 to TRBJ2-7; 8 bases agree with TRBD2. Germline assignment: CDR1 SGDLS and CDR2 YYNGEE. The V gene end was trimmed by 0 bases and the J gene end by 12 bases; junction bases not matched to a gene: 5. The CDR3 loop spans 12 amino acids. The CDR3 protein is CASSVGGLGPYF. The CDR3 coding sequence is TGTGCCAGCAGCGTAGGGGGACTAGGCCCGTACTTC.

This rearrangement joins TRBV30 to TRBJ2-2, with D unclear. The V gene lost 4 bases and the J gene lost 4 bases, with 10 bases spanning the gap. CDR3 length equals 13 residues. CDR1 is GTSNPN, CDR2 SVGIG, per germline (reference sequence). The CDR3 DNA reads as TGTGCCTGGAAGTCCTATCCCACCGGGGAGCTGTTTTTT. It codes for CAWKSYPTGELFF.

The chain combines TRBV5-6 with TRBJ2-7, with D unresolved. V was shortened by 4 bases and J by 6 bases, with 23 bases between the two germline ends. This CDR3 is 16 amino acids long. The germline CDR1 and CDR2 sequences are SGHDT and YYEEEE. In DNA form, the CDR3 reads TGTGCCAGCAGCCCTCTCAGCCCCCTCTCTTCCCGCGAGCAGTACTTC. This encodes CASSPLSPLSSREQYF.

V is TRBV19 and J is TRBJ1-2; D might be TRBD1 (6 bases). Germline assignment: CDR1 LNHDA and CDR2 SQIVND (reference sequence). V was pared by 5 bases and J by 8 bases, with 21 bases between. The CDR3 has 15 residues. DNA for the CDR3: TGTGCCAGTAGTCCCCACCTCGGACAGATCAAGGGCTACACCTTC. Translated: CASSPHLGQIKGYTF.

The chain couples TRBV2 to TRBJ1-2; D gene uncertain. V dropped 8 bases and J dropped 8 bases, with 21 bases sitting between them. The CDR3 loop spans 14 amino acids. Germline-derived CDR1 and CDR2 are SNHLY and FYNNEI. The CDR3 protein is CASSDSGYSGGYTF. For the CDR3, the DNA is TGTGCCAGCTCCGACTCCGGCTACTCGGGGGGCTACACCTTC. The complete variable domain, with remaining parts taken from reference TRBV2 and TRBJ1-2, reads EPEVTQTPSHQVTQMGQEVILRCVPISNHLYFYWYRQILGQKVEFLVSFYNNEISEKSEIFDDQFSVERPDGSNFTLKIRSTKLEDSAMYFCASSDSGYSGGYTFGSGTRLTVV.

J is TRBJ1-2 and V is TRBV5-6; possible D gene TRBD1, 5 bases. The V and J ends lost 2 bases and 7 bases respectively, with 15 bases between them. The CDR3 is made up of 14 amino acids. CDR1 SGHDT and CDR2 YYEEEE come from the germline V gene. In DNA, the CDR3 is TGTGCCAGCAGCTTTCCGGGGCCAACCATTGGCTACACCTTC. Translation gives CASSFPGPTIGYTF.

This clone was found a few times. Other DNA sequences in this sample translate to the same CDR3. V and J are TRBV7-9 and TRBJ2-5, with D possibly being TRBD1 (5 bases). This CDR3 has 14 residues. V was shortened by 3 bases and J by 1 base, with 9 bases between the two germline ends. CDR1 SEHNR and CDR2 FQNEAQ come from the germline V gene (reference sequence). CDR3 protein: CASSLTEVQETQYF. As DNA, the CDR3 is TGTGCCAGCAGCTTGACAGAAGTCCAAGAGACCCAGTACTTC. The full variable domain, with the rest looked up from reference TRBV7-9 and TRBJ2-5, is DTGVSQNPRHKITKRGQNVTFRCDPISEHNRLYWYRQTLGQGPEFLTYFQNEAQLEKSRLLSDRFSAERPKGSFSTLEIQRTEQGDSAMYLCASSLTEVQETQYFGPGTRLLVL.

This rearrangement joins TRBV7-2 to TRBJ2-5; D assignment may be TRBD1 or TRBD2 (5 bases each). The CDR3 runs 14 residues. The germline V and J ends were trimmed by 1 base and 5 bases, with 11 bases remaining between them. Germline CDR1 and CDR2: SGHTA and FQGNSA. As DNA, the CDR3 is TGTGCCAGCAGCTTAGGAGGGGCGCGGGAGACCCAGTACTTC. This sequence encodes CASSLGGARETQYF. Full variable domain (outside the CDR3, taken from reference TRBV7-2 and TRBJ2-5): GAGVSQSPSNKVTEKGKDVELRCDPISGHTALYWYRQSLGQGLEFLIYFQGNSAPDKSGLPSDRFSAERTGGSVSTLTIQRTQQEDSAVYLCASSLGGARETQYFGPGTRLLVL.

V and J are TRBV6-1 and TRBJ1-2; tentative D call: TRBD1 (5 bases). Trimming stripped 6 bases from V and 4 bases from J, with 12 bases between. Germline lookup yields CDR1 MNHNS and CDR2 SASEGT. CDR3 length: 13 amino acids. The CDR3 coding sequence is TGTGCCAGCAGATCGGACACAATCTATGGCTACACCTTC. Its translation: CASRSDTIYGYTF.

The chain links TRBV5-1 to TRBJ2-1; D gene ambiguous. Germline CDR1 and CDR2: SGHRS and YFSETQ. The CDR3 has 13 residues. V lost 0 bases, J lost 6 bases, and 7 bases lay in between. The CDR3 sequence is CASSLGRTNEQFF. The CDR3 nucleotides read TGCGCCAGCAGCTTGGGTCGTACCAATGAGCAGTTCTTC.

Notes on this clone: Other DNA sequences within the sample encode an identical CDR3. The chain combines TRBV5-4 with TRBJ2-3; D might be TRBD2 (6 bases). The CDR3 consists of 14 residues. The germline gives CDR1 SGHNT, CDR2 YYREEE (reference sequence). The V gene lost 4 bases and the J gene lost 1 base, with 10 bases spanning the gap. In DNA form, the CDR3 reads TGTGCCAGCAGCCGGGAGCGGGGCACAGATACGCAGTATTTT. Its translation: CASSRERGTDTQYF. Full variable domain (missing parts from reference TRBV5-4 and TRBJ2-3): ETGVTQSPTHLIKTRGQQVTLRCSSQSGHNTVSWYQQALGQGPQFIFQYYREEENGRGNFPPRFSGLQFPNYSSELNVNALELDDSALYLCASSRERGTDTQYFGPGTRLTVL.

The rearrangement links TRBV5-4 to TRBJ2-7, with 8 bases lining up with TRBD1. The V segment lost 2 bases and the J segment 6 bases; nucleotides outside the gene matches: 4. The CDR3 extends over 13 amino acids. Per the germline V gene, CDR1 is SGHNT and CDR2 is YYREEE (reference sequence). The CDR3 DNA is TGTGCCAGCAGCTTACAGGGGGTTGGCGAGCAGTACTTC. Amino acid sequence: CASSLQGVGEQYF.

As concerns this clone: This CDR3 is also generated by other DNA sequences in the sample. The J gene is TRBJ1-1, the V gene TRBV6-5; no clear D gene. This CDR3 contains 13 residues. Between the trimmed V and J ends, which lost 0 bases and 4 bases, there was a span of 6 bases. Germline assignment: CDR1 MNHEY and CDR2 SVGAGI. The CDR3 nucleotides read TGTGCCAGCAGTTACTCCGGGTCCACTGAAGCTTTCTTT. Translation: CASSYSGSTEAFF.

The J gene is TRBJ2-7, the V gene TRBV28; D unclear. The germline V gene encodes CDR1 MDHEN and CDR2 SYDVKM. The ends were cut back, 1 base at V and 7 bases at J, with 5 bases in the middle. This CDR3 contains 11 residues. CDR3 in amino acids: CASSLSTEQYF. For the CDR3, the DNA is TGTGCCAGCAGTTTATCTACGGAGCAGTACTTC.

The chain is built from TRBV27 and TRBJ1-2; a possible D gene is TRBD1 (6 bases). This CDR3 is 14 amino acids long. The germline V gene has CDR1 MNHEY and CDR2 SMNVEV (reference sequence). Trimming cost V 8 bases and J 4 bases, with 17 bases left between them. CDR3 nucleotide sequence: TGTGCCAGCCTAAAAGGGGGGAAGGGCTATGGCTACACCTTC. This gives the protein CASLKGGKGYGYTF.